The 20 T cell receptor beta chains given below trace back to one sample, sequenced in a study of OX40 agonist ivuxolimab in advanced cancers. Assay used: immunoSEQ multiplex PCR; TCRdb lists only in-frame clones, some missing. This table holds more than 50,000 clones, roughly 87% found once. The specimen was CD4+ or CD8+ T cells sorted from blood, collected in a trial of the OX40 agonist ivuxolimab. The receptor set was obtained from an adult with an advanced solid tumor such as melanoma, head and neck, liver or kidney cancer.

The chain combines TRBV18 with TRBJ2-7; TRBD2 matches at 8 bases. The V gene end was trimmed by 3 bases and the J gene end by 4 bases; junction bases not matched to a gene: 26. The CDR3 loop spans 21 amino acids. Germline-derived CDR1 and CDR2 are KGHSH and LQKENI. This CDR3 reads CASSPPLIRGGSLFGWYEQYF. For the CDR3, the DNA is TGTGCCAGCTCACCCCCTCTGATACGGGGGGGGTCCCTTTTCGGTTGGTACGAGCAGTACTTC.

CDR3 sequence (DNA): TGTGCCAGCAGTGAAGCGTCGCTAAATCAGCCCCAGCATTTT. Protein product: CASSEASLNQPQHF. The chain recombines TRBV6-1 with TRBJ1-5; D is ambiguous. From germline, CDR1 is MNHNS and CDR2 SASEGT. The CDR3 has 14 residues. Trimming stripped 0 bases from V and 4 bases from J, with 7 bases between.

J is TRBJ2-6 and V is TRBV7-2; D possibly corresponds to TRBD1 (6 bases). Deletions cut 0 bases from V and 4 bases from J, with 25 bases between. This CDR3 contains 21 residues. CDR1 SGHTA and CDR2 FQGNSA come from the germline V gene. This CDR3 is CASSLAGWGQGSGTGANVLTF. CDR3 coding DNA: TGTGCCAGCAGCTTAGCGGGTTGGGGCCAGGGGTCAGGTACGGGGGCCAACGTCCTGACTTTC.

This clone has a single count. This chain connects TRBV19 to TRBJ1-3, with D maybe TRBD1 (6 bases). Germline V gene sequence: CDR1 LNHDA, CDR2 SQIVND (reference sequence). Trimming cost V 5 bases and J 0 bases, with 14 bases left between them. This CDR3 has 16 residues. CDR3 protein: CASSGGTLTSGNTIYF. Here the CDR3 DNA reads TGTGCCAGTAGTGGGGGGACACTTACCTCTGGAAACACCATATATTTT.

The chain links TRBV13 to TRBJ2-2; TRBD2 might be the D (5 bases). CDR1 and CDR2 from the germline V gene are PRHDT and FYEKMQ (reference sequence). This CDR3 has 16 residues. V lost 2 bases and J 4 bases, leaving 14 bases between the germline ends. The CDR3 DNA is TGTGCCAGCAGCTTACGGAGGAGCCGAGGCACCGGGGAGCTGTTTTTT. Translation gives CASSLRRSRGTGELFF. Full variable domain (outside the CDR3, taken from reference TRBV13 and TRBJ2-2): AAGVIQSPRHLIKEKRETATLKCYPIPRHDTVYWYQQGPGQDPQFLISFYEKMQSDKGSIPDRFSAQQFSDYHSELNMSSLELGDSALYFCASSLRRSRGTGELFFGEGSRLTVL.

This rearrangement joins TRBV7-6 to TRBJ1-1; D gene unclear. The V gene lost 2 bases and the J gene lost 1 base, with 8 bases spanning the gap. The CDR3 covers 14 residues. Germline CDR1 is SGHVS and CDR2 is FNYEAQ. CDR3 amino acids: CASSLQGSNTEAFF. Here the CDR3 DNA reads TGTGCCAGCAGCTTACAAGGATCGAACACTGAAGCTTTCTTT.

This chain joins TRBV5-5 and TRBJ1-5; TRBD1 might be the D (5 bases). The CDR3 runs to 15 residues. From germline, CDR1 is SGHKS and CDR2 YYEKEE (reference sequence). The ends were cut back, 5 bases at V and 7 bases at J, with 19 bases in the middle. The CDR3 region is CASSPVGDLGQPQHF. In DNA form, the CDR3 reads TGTGCCAGCAGTCCGGTAGGGGACCTGGGGCAGCCCCAGCATTTT.

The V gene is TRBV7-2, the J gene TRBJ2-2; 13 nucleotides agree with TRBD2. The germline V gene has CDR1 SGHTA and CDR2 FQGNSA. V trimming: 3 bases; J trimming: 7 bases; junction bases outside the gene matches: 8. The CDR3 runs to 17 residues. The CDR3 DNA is TGTGCCAGCAGCTTTTCCCGGACTAGCGGGAGAGGCGGGGAGCTGTTTTTT. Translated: CASSFSRTSGRGGELFF.

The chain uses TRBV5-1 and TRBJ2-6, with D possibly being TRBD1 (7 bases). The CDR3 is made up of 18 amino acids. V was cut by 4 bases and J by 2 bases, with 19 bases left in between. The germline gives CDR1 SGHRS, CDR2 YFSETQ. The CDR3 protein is CASSVGGAGGTGANVLTF. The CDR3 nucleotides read TGCGCCAGCAGCGTGGGAGGCGCAGGGGGGACTGGGGCCAACGTCCTGACTTTC.

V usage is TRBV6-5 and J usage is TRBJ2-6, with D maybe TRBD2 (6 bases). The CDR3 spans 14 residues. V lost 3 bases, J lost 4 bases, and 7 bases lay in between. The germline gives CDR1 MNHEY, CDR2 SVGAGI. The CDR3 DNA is TGTGCCAGCAGTTATCGGGGGGGGGCCAACGTCCTGACTTTC. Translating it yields CASSYRGGANVLTF.

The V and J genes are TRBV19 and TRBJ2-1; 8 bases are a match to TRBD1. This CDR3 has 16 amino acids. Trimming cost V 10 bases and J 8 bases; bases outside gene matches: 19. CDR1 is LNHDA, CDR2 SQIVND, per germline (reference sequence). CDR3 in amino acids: CATQGGRGLSGDEQFF. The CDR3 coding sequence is TGTGCCACCCAGGGGGGCAGGGGGCTATCTGGAGATGAGCAGTTCTTC.

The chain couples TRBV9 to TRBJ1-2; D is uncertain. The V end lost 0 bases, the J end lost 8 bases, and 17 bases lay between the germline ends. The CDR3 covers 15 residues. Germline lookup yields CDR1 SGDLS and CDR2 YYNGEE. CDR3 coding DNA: TGTGCCAGCAGCGTAGACCCCCGAGGGTTGGGCGGCTACACCTTC. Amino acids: CASSVDPRGLGGYTF.

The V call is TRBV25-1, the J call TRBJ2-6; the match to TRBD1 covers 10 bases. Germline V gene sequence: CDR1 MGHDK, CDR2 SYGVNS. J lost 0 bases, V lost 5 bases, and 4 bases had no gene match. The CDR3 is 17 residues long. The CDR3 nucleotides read TGTGCCAGCAGTCGGACAGGGGGGTTCTCTGGGGCCAACGTCCTGACTTTC. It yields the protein CASSRTGGFSGANVLTF.

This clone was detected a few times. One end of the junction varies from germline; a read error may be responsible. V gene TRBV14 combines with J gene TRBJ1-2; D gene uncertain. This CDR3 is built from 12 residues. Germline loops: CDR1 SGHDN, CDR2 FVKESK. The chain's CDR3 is CASSQDRNRLNF. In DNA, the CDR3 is TGTGCCAGCAGCCAAGATAGGAACCGTCTCAACTTC.

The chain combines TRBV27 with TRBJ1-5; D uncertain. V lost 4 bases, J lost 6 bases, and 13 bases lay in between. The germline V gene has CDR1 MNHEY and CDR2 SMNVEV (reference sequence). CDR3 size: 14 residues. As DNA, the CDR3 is TGTGCCAGCAGTTCCCAGATTCTGGGTCAGCCCCAGCATTTT. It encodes CASSSQILGQPQHF.

Here the CDR3 reads CSAPGQGAEQFF. CDR3 sequence (DNA): TGCAGCGCACCGGGACAGGGGGCTGAGCAGTTCTTC. The chain has TRBV29-1 and TRBJ2-1; 12 positions match TRBD1. Trimming removed 7 bases from V and 9 bases from J; junction bases left unmatched: 4. The CDR3 loop spans 12 amino acids. CDR1 is SQVTM, CDR2 ANQGSEA, per germline.

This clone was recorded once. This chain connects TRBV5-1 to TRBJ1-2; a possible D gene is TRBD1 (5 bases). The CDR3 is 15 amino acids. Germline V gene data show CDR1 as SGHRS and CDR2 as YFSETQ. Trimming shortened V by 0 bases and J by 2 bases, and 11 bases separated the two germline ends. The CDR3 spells CASSLGGRRNYGYTF. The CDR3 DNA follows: TGCGCCAGCAGCTTGGGGGGCCGCAGAAACTATGGCTACACCTTC.

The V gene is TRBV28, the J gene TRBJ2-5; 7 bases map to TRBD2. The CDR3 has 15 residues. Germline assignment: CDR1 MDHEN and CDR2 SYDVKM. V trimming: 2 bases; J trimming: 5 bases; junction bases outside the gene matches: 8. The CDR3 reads CASSLLGRVSETQYF. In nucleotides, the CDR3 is TGTGCCAGCAGTTTACTAGGGAGGGTCTCGGAGACCCAGTACTTC.

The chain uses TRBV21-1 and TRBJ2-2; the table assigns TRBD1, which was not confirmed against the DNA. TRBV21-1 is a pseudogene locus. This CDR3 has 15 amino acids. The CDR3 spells CASSSGTEDTGELFF. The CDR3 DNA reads TGTGCCAGCAGCTCCGGGACAGAAGACACCGGGGAGCTGTTTTTT.

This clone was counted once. The chain's CDR3 is CASTRRANNEKFFF. CDR3 sequence (DNA): TGTGCCAGCACCCGGAGGGCCAATAATGAAAAATTTTTTTTT. This chain joins TRBV5-6 and TRBJ1-4, with D hard to call. CDR3 length equals 14 residues. V was trimmed by 6 bases and J by 17 bases, leaving 26 bases between them. The germline CDR1 and CDR2 sequences are SGHDT and YYEEEE.